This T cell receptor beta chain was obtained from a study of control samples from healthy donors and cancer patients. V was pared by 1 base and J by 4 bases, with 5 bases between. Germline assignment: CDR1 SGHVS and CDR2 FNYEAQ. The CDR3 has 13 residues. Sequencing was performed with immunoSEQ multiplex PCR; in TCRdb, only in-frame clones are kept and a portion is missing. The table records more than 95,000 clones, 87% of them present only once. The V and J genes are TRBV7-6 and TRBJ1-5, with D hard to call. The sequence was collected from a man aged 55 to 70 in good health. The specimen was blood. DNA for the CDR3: TGTGCCAGCAGCTTAGAGCGAAATCAGCCCCAGCATTTT. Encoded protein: CASSLERNQPQHF.